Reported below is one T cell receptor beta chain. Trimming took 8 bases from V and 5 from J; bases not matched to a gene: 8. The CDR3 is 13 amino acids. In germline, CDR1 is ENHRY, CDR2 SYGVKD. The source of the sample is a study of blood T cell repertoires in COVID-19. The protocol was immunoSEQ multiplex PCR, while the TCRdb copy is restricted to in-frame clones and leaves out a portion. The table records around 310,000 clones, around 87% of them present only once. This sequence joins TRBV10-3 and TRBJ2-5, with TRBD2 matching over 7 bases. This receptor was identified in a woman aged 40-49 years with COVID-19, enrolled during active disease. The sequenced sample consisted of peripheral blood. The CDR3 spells CAIEEREGETQYF. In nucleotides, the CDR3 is TGTGCCATCGAGGAGCGGGAAGGTGAGACCCAGTACTTC.